Each of the 27 T cell receptor beta chains below was sequenced from the same sample in a study of memory CD4+ T cells and cytomegalovirus serostatus. The sort gate was single viable CD3+CD4+CD8-CD45RO+ cells for memory CD4+ T cells. Data came from immunoSEQ multiplex PCR; TCRdb stores just in-frame clones and leaves some out. This table has 45,000 to 60,000 clones, around 80% appearing once. Sequencing input: memory CD4+ T cells from blood. These receptors all stem from an adult in good health and CMV-seropositive.

The CDR3 protein is CASSRLAGGNQPQHF. The CDR3, as DNA: TGCGCCAGCAGCCGTTTAGCCGGGGGCAATCAGCCCCAGCATTTT. The chain links TRBV4-1 to TRBJ1-5; no definite D call. The length of the CDR3 is 15 residues. Trimming left V 4 bases short and J 2 bases short, with 12 bases between. Germline V gene data show CDR1 as MGHRA and CDR2 as YSYEKL.

The chain uses TRBV7-2 and TRBJ1-2; 7 bases are shared with TRBD1. Germline V gene data show CDR1 as SGHTA and CDR2 as FQGNSA. The CDR3 sequence is 17 residues long. V trimming: 6 bases; J trimming: 2 bases; junction bases outside the gene matches: 15. CDR3 loop: CASRPGTVSFGNYGYTF. The DNA of the CDR3 is TGTGCCAGCAGGCCCGGGACAGTCTCCTTCGGAAACTATGGCTACACCTTC.

This chain links TRBV6-1 with TRBJ1-4, with 7 bases fitting TRBD1. The germline V gene encodes CDR1 MNHNS and CDR2 SASEGT. The V segment lost 2 bases and the J segment 3 bases; nucleotides outside the gene matches: 6. The length of the CDR3 is 16 residues. DNA for the CDR3: TGTGCCAGCAGTGAAACATCCAGGGGGGCTAATGAAAAACTGTTTTTT. Translation gives CASSETSRGANEKLFF.

The rearrangement joins TRBV9 to TRBJ2-5; 13 positions agree with TRBD2. V lost 4 bases and J lost 1; bases outside the gene matches: 4. The CDR3 extends over 16 amino acids. CDR1 and CDR2 (germline): SGDLS, YYNGEE. CDR3 in DNA: TGTGCCAGCAGCTTAGGGACTAGCGGGGTCCAAGAGACCCAGTACTTC. It specifies CASSLGTSGVQETQYF. Filled out from reference TRBV9 and TRBJ2-5, the complete variable domain reads DSGVTQTPKHLITATGQRVTLRCSPRSGDLSVYWYQQSLDQGLQFLIQYYNGEERAKGNILERFSAQQFPDLHSELNLSSLELGDSALYFCASSLGTSGVQETQYFGPGTRLLVL.

The chain couples TRBV27 to TRBJ1-5; D gene uncertain. CDR1 and CDR2 from the germline V gene are MNHEY and SMNVEV (reference sequence). Trimming pared 0 bases from V and 2 bases from J, leaving 8 bases between. This CDR3 is 15 amino acids long. The CDR3 coding sequence is TGTGCCAGCAGTTTATCCTGGCTCGGCAATCAGCCCCAGCATTTT. Protein: CASSLSWLGNQPQHF.

The chain recombines TRBV4-2 with TRBJ1-3, with 11 bases that match TRBD1. CDR1 and CDR2 from the germline V gene are LGHNA and YNFKEQ. The trim removed 4 bases at V and 2 bases at J, leaving 7 bases unmatched. This CDR3 is built from 17 residues. The CDR3 is CASSPPGQGATGNTIYF. CDR3 DNA sequence: TGTGCCAGCAGCCCCCCCGGACAGGGGGCCACTGGAAACACCATATATTTT.

The rearrangement uses TRBV30 and TRBJ2-3, with a possible D match to TRBD2 (6 bases). Germline-derived CDR1 and CDR2 are GTSNPN and SVGIG (reference sequence). The V and J ends lost 3 bases and 2 bases respectively, with 9 bases between them. CDR3 size: 13 residues. CDR3 DNA: TGTGCCTGGAGCCGGGGGAACACAGATACGCAGTATTTT. Translated: CAWSRGNTDTQYF.

The V gene is TRBV9, the J gene TRBJ2-7, with D tentatively TRBD2 (5 bases). The germline gives CDR1 SGDLS, CDR2 YYNGEE. Between the trimmed V and J ends, which lost 2 bases and 0 bases, there was a span of 9 bases. This CDR3 spans 14 amino acids. CDR3 sequence: CASSVSVSSYEQYF. CDR3 nucleotides: TGTGCCAGCAGCGTTAGCGTCAGCTCCTACGAGCAGTACTTC. The full variable domain, its missing parts supplied by reference TRBV9 and TRBJ2-7, is DSGVTQTPKHLITATGQRVTLRCSPRSGDLSVYWYQQSLDQGLQFLIQYYNGEERAKGNILERFSAQQFPDLHSELNLSSLELGDSALYFCASSVSVSSYEQYFGPGTRLTVT.

The gene calls are TRBV6-6 and TRBJ1-1; 7 nucleotides align to TRBD1. The CDR3 consists of 15 residues. V lost 5 bases and J lost 5; bases outside the gene matches: 11. CDR1 MNHNY and CDR2 SVGAGI come from the germline V gene (reference sequence). This CDR3 reads CASSDATGAGTEAFF. The CDR3 DNA follows: TGTGCCAGCAGTGACGCCACAGGGGCCGGGACTGAAGCTTTCTTT.

This chain connects TRBV7-2 to TRBJ1-1; 7 bases are a match to TRBD1. The CDR3 covers 14 residues. Germline V gives CDR1 SGHTA, CDR2 FQGNSA. Trimming cost V 5 bases and J 7 bases; bases outside gene matches: 10. In nucleotides, the CDR3 is TGTGCCAGCAGCCCCCCGGGGGACAGCCGTGAAGCTTTCTTT. Translating gives CASSPPGDSREAFF. Supplemented by reference TRBV7-2 and TRBJ1-1, the full variable domain reads GAGVSQSPSNKVTEKGKDVELRCDPISGHTALYWYRQSLGQGLEFLIYFQGNSAPDKSGLPSDRFSAERTGGSVSTLTIQRTQQEDSAVYLCASSPPGDSREAFFGQGTRLTVV.

The chain joins TRBV29-1 to TRBJ1-1; TRBD1 matches at 8 bases. The CDR3 is made up of 11 amino acids. Germline V CDR1 and CDR2: SQVTM, ANQGSEA. V lost 7 bases, J lost 8 bases, and 6 bases stayed unmatched. In DNA, the CDR3 is TGCAGCGGGATGGACAGGGAGGAAGCTTTCTTT. Protein product: CSGMDREEAFF.

This chain connects TRBV6-6 to TRBJ1-1; 8 bases map to TRBD1. Germline assignment: CDR1 MNHNY and CDR2 SVGAGI (reference sequence). Losses at the gene ends were 7 bases for V and 5 bases for J; bases not matched to a gene: 15. This CDR3 spans 16 amino acids. CDR3 bases: TGTGCCAGCATTAATAAACAGGGGGTGAGTGGTACTGAAGCTTTCTTT. It specifies CASINKQGVSGTEAFF.

This CDR3 reads CASSVGQGGYNEQFF. The CDR3 region has the DNA TGCGCCAGCAGCGTAGGACAGGGGGGTTACAATGAGCAGTTCTTC. The chain uses TRBV5-1 and TRBJ2-1; 10 bases fit TRBD1. In germline, CDR1 is SGHRS, CDR2 YFSETQ. Trimming cost V 4 bases and J 4 bases; bases outside gene matches: 5. The CDR3 extends over 15 amino acids.

V and J are TRBV7-6 and TRBJ1-2, with D maybe TRBD1 (6 bases). V lost 4 bases, J lost 0 bases, and 12 bases lay in between. CDR1 is SGHVS and CDR2 is FNYEAQ in the germline V gene. This CDR3 contains 15 residues. This chain's CDR3 is CASSSLTGSNYGYTF. The CDR3 DNA reads TGTGCCAGCAGCTCACTTACAGGGTCTAACTATGGCTACACCTTC.

This chain links TRBV18 with TRBJ2-7, with D unresolved. Germline V gene sequence: CDR1 KGHSH, CDR2 LQKENI. V was trimmed by 3 bases and J by 6 bases, leaving 9 bases between them. The CDR3 extends over 12 amino acids. The CDR3 nucleotides are TGTGCCAGCTCACCTCTAGGGTTCGAGCAGTACTTC. This encodes CASSPLGFEQYF.

The chain recombines TRBV5-4 with TRBJ2-2, with 13 bases that match TRBD2. The V and J ends lost 5 bases and 8 bases, in that order; junction bases with no gene match: 9. This CDR3 is built from 16 residues. Germline assignment: CDR1 SGHNT and CDR2 YYREEE (reference sequence). CDR3: CASRPARTSGRGELFF. The DNA of the CDR3 is TGTGCCAGCAGACCGGCGCGGACTAGCGGGAGAGGGGAGCTGTTTTTT.

Turning to this clone: The same CDR3 is also encoded by other DNA sequences in this sample. The chain has TRBV19 and TRBJ2-5; D is undetermined. Germline CDR1 reads LNHDA; CDR2 reads SQIVND (reference sequence). The CDR3 length is 13 residues. V gave up 3 bases and J gave up 3 bases, with 8 bases separating them. CDR3 sequence (DNA): TGTGCCAGTAGTATGGGTCGGGAAGAGACCCAGTACTTC. Translation gives CASSMGREETQYF.

This chain's CDR3 is CASSSQGGDTQYF. DNA for the CDR3: TGTGCCAGCAGCTCACAAGGGGGGGATACGCAGTATTTT. The chain is built from TRBV7-2 and TRBJ2-3; either TRBD1 or TRBD2 may supply D (6 bases each). The V end was cut by 4 bases, the J end by 6 bases, with 11 bases between. The CDR3 sequence is 13 residues long. Looked up from germline, CDR1 is SGHTA and CDR2 is FQGNSA.

The chain uses TRBV2 and TRBJ2-3; TRBD2 matches at 9 bases. Per germline, CDR1 SNHLY and CDR2 FYNNEI. Trimming at V came to 5 bases and at J to 8 bases, leaving 2 bases not matched to a gene. The CDR3 contains 12 residues. CDR3 bases: TGTGCCAGCAGTCCGACTAGCGGTACGCAGTATTTT. It yields the protein CASSPTSGTQYF.

The chain has TRBV5-6 and TRBJ2-5; either TRBD1 or TRBD2 may fit D (7 bases each). Germline CDR1 is SGHDT and CDR2 is YYEEEE. Trimming removed 2 bases from V and 4 bases from J, with 24 bases in between. CDR3 size: 18 residues. This chain's CDR3 is CASSFPGRGHHRGETQYF. The CDR3 DNA follows: TGTGCCAGCAGCTTCCCGGGGAGGGGGCATCACAGGGGAGAGACCCAGTACTTC.

The genes are TRBV4-1 and TRBJ2-5; D is perhaps TRBD1 or TRBD2 (5 bases each). V lost 0 bases, J lost 4 bases, and 18 bases lay in between. Per the germline V gene, CDR1 is MGHRA and CDR2 is YSYEKL. This CDR3 has 17 amino acids. CDR3 region: CASSQDRSVGLAETQYF. The CDR3 DNA reads as TGCGCCAGCAGCCAAGATCGATCGGTGGGGCTAGCAGAGACCCAGTACTTC.

For this clone: One junction end disagrees with the germline gene, perhaps due to a read error. This rearrangement joins TRBV7-7 to TRBJ2-1; possibly TRBD1 for D (6 bases). Germline V lookup: CDR1 SSHAT, CDR2 FNYEAQ (reference sequence). The CDR3 is 16 amino acids. This chain's CDR3 is CASSGRTADTYNEQFF. DNA for the CDR3: TGTGCTAGCAGCGGAAGGACAGCCGATACATACAATGAGCAGTTCTTC.

The CDR3 bases are TGTGCCAGCAGTTTATCCCACCCCGGTTCACCCCTCCACTTT. This translates into CASSLSHPGSPLHF. This chain connects TRBV27 to TRBJ1-6, with unresolved D. The CDR3 sequence is 14 residues long. Trimming removed 0 bases at V and 9 bases at J, with 9 bases between. CDR1 and CDR2 from the germline V gene are MNHEY and SMNVEV (reference sequence).

The rearrangement joins TRBV4-1 to TRBJ1-2; D remains unclear. CDR1 MGHRA and CDR2 YSYEKL come from the germline V gene. Trimming left V 1 base short and J 4 bases short, with 25 bases between. The CDR3 totals 19 residues. CDR3 nucleotides: TGCGCCAGCAGCCAAGGAATCCTCCGCCGGGCCCGAGGGAGCTATGGCTACACCTTC. This codes for CASSQGILRRARGSYGYTF.

The rearrangement joins TRBV4-3 to TRBJ1-5, with D perhaps TRBD1 (6 bases). The CDR3 has 14 residues. V shed 1 base and J shed 6 bases, with 10 bases lying between them. CDR1 is LGHNA and CDR2 is YSLEER in the germline V gene. The CDR3 bases are TGCGCCAGCAGCCAAGTAAGGGGGAGTCAGCCCCAGCATTTT. Its protein product is CASSQVRGSQPQHF.

The chain has TRBV7-2 and TRBJ2-3, with 10 bases lining up with TRBD2. V was clipped by 5 bases and J by 6 bases; unmatched bases: 8. This CDR3 spans 15 amino acids. Germline values: CDR1 SGHTA, CDR2 FQGNSA. CDR3: CASSESGRAGDTQYF. CDR3 DNA sequence: TGTGCCAGCAGCGAAAGCGGGAGGGCAGGGGATACGCAGTATTTT.

Remarks on this clone: Different DNA sequences within this sample yield the same CDR3. The chain uses TRBV11-2 and TRBJ2-1, with a tentative D call TRBD1 (6 bases). Looked up from germline, CDR1 is SGHAT and CDR2 is FQNNGV. The CDR3 is 12 amino acids. Trimming stripped 1 base from V and 9 bases from J, with 7 bases between. As DNA, the CDR3 is TGTGCCAGCAGCTTAGTAGGGGGTGAGCAGTTCTTC. Translation: CASSLVGGEQFF.